The clone carrying this T cell receptor (beta chain) was seen a handful of times. Germline V lookup: CDR1 SGHRS, CDR2 YFSETQ. V was clipped by 1 base and J by 7 bases, with 11 bases between them. CDR3 length: 14 residues. TCRB transcripts that were expressed got sequenced, as all of the isolated RNA had been reverse transcribed. Average reads for naive, central memory and regulatory T cell samples were some 3.9 million. Sequencing was performed with immunoSEQ multiplex PCR; in TCRdb, only in-frame clones are kept and a portion is missing. The sample shows about 340,000 clones, less than 10% of them seen only once. The data were taken from a study of beta chain features in type 1 diabetes.

The chain carries TRBV5-1 and TRBJ2-2; unclear D gene. Sequencing input: central memory CD4+ T cells from blood. The TCR was taken from a woman under 30 in good health. CDR3 loop: CASSLSLSDGELFF. The DNA of the CDR3 is TGCGCCAGCAGCTTGTCTTTATCCGACGGGGAGCTGTTTTTT.